This TCR beta chain was sequenced for a study of blood T cell repertoires in COVID-19. Study at large: Sites in the United States, Italy and Spain provided acute and convalescent COVID-19 samples. Sources were T cells, B-cell-depleted T cells, or PBMCs; the material itself was cDNA or gDNA.

Methods used by the authors: Nucleated cell number was recorded as an estimate derived from reference gene primer amplification. Generated by immunoSEQ multiplex PCR, the TCRdb table keeps only in-frame clones and is missing some. The V and J calls and the clone size are those of that table, but D and trimming were determined from the DNA. The top ten hold less than 40% of the sample, which has some 80,000 clones, roughly 80% seen once. Trimming took 4 bases from V and 2 from J; bases not matched to a gene: 6. Germline V gives CDR1 KGHSH, CDR2 LQKENI. The CDR3 is made up of 15 amino acids. The rearrangement links TRBV18 to TRBJ1-2, with 8 bases lining up with TRBD1. This receptor was identified in a woman between 70 and 85 years old with acute or convalescent COVID-19. The sequenced sample consisted of peripheral blood. DNA of the CDR3: TGTGCCAGCTCACGGGCGGACAGGGCAAACTATGGCTACACCTTC. This translates into CASSRADRANYGYTF.